A selection of T cell receptor beta chains follows, all from one sample in a study of blood T cell repertoires in COVID-19. Profiled with immunoSEQ multiplex PCR; TCRdb holds only in-frame clones, not every one. The sample comprises roughly 240,000 clones, around 87% of which are singletons, and over 3% rests with the top ten. The sequenced sample was peripheral blood. These receptors all stem from a young woman who had recovered from COVID-19. Each CDR3 is given with its conserved first and last residue. The D gene is left open where the match is weak. Clone size is shown for a subset of rows, as once, few, many or a class of expanded clone.

D gene	J gene	V gene	clone size	CDR3 protein	CDR3 DNA
NA	TRBJ2-1	TRBV12-5	once	CASGLPPVSYNEQFF	TGTGCTAGTGGTTTGCCCCCGGTTTCCTACAATGAGCAGTTCTTC
TRBD2	TRBJ2-5	TRBV6-5	NA	CASSRLATQETQYF	TGTGCCAGCAGTCGACTAGCGACACAAGAGACCCAGTACTTC
TRBD1	TRBJ2-7	TRBV19	once	CASKAGTGPYEQYF	TGTGCCAGTAAGGCCGGGACAGGACCCTACGAGCAGTACTTC
TRBD2	TRBJ2-5	TRBV3-1/TRBV3-2	NA	CASSPERGGWTQYF	TGTGCCAGCAGCCCCGAGCGGGGGGGATGGACCCAGTACTTC
NA	TRBJ1-3	TRBV15	NA	CATSRTGQTLANTIYF	TGTGCCACCAGCCGAACCGGACAGACTCTGGCAAACACCATATATTTT
TRBD2	TRBJ2-1	TRBV27	NA	CASRRLAGSSYNEQFF	TGTGCCAGCAGGAGACTAGCGGGGAGCTCCTACAATGAGCAGTTCTTC
TRBD1	TRBJ1-2	TRBV10-2	NA	CASSGTGQGVSGYTF	TGCGCCAGCAGTGGGACCGGACAGGGGGTTAGTGGCTACACCTTC
TRBD2	TRBJ2-3	TRBV7-7	once	CASSPTSGGADTQYF	TGTGCCAGCAGCCCGACTAGCGGGGGGGCGGATACGCAGTATTTT
NA	TRBJ2-7	TRBV29-1	NA	CSVEGVTESITYEQYF	TGCAGCGTTGAAGGTGTGACAGAGTCAATTACCTACGAGCAGTACTTC
NA	TRBJ1-1	TRBV7-2	NA	CASSRDRLATEAFF	TGTGCCAGCAGCCGTGACAGGTTGGCTACTGAAGCTTTCTTT
NA	TRBJ2-1	TRBV19	NA	CASSLGQYNEQFF	TGTGCCAGTAGCCTGGGACAATACAATGAGCAGTTCTTC
NA	TRBJ2-1	TRBV19	NA	CASMEGGGAYNEQFF	TGTGCCAGTATGGAGGGGGGGGGAGCCTACAATGAGCAGTTCTTC
NA	TRBJ2-1	TRBV19	once	CASSPQYNEQFF	TGTGCCAGTAGTCCCCAGTACAATGAGCAGTTCTTC
NA	TRBJ2-2	TRBV5-4	NA	CASSLGGGAGELFF	TGTGCCAGCAGCCTGGGGGGCGGGGCCGGGGAGCTGTTTTTT
TRBD1	TRBJ1-6	TRBV6-4	NA	CASSRDRVNSPLHF	TGTGCCAGCAGCCGGGACAGGGTGAATTCACCCCTCCACTTT
NA	TRBJ1-1	TRBV29-1	NA	CSSFGEGGEAFF	TGCAGCTCCTTTGGGGAGGGAGGTGAAGCTTTCTTT
NA	TRBJ2-1	TRBV13	NA	CASSSAGVSVSRNEQFF	TGTGCCAGCAGCTCAGCTGGTGTTAGCGTAAGCCGTAATGAGCAGTTCTTC
NA	TRBJ2-3	TRBV6-5	NA	CASTDKDRDTDTQYF	TGTGCCAGCACCGACAAGGACAGAGACACAGATACGCAGTATTTT
NA	TRBJ2-7	TRBV4-1	NA	CASSQVGAAQYF	TGCGCCAGCAGCCAAGTTGGGGCGGCTCAGTACTTC
TRBD2	TRBJ2-1	TRBV19	NA	CASSIGLAGDKEQFF	TGTGCCAGTAGTATCGGACTAGCGGGGGACAAGGAGCAGTTCTTC
TRBD2	TRBJ2-5	TRBV7-2	NA	CASSFPRGGARETQYF	TGTGCCAGCAGCTTTCCCCGCGGGGGGGCCCGAGAGACCCAGTACTTC
NA	TRBJ1-2	TRBV6-2/TRBV6-3	NA	CASSLLQGSNGYTF	TGTGCCAGCAGCCTTCTACAGGGAAGTAATGGCTACACCTTC